This T cell receptor (beta chain) came from a study of beta chain features in type 1 diabetes. Study-level results: Junctions at VDJ sites from type 1 diabetes patients had fewer insertions and more deletions.

As every portion of the isolated RNA was reverse transcribed, the sequencing read expressed TCRB transcripts. Measured with immunoSEQ multiplex PCR; TCRdb has only the in-frame clones, and not every one. Of about 410,000 clones listed, around 14% are singletons. This clone was seen only a few times. Its cognate antigen is unknown. The CDR3 is 13 amino acids. The trim removed 2 bases at V and 12 bases at J, leaving 10 bases unmatched. Germline V gene lookup returns CDR1 SNHLY and CDR2 FYNNEI. The sequenced sample was naive CD4+ T cells from blood. The source is a man aged 30-40 years in good health. The V call is TRBV2, the J call TRBJ2-7; 7 bases fit TRBD2. The CDR3 coding sequence is TGTGCCAGCAGTGAAACCGGACTAGGAGTGGCGTACTTC. Protein: CASSETGLGVAYF.